A selection of T cell receptor beta chains follows, all from one sample in a study of blood T cell repertoires in COVID-19. TCRdb's table, derived via immunoSEQ multiplex PCR, lists solely in-frame clones and lacks some. The repertoire holds about 370,000 clones, with 85% to 90% as singletons. Sequenced input: PBMCs or T cells enriched from blood (not recorded which). Every receptor here comes from a man between 18 and 35 years old who had recovered from COVID-19. Both conserved end residues are part of each CDR3. D genes are given only for firm matches. Where a row states a size, it is once, few, many or the class of an expanded clone; other rows omit it.

j_gene	v_gene	abundance	d_gene	len	CDR3nt	CDR3aa
TRBJ1-1	TRBV5-1	NA	TRBD1	14	TGCGCCAGCAGCAGAGGACAGGGGGCATTCGAAGCTTTCTTT	CASSRGQGAFEAFF
TRBJ2-7	TRBV3-1/TRBV3-2	once	TRBD1	15	TGTGCCAGCAGCCAAGCGCTTCGGGCAGGGGGAGAGCAGTACTTC	CASSQALRAGGEQYF
TRBJ2-7	TRBV9	NA	NA	14	TGTGCCAGCAGCTTGGGCGGGGGCCCCTACGAGCAGTACTTC	CASSLGGGPYEQYF
TRBJ1-2	TRBV2	NA	NA	15	TGTGCCAGCAGTGAAGCGCTGGGGACAAGAGATGGCTACACCTTC	CASSEALGTRDGYTF
TRBJ1-4	TRBV24-1	few	TRBD1	15	TGTGCCACCAGTGACAAAGACAGGGGGCGTGAAAAACTGTTTTTT	CATSDKDRGREKLFF
TRBJ2-3	TRBV30	NA	NA	12	TGTGCCTGGAGTGGTCTCACAGATACGCAGTATTTT	CAWSGLTDTQYF
TRBJ2-3	TRBV27	NA	NA	15	TGTGCCAGCAGTCTCATCCAAGGGGGTTCGGATACGCAGTATTTT	CASSLIQGGSDTQYF
TRBJ1-1	TRBV2	NA	NA	13	TGTGCCAGCAGCACAGACATGAACACTGAAGCTTTCTTT	CASSTDMNTEAFF
TRBJ2-5	TRBV9	NA	TRBD2	13	TGTGCCAGCAGCGCGGGGACTAGCAGGTCCCAGTACTTC	CASSAGTSRSQYF
TRBJ2-2	TRBV10-3	NA	TRBD1	12	TGTGCCACCATGGACAGGGGAGGGGAGCTGTTTTTT	CATMDRGGELFF
TRBJ1-2	TRBV6-1	NA	NA	15	TGTGCCAGCAGTGAATGGCGTTTAGGGGCGCGGGGCTACACCTTC	CASSEWRLGARGYTF
TRBJ1-6	TRBV18	NA	NA	15	TGTGCCAGCTCACCAAATTCACAGTTTAATTCACCCCTCCACTTT	CASSPNSQFNSPLHF
TRBJ2-1	TRBV4-1	NA	NA	16	TGCGCCAGCAGCCAAGATCTGGGGGGCTCCTACAATGAGCAGTTCTTC	CASSQDLGGSYNEQFF
TRBJ1-1	TRBV9	NA	NA	15	TGTGCCAGCAGCGTAGCTCCGTTAATGAACACTGAAGCTTTCTTT	CASSVAPLMNTEAFF
TRBJ1-1	TRBV4-2	NA	NA	15	TGTGCCAGCAGCCAAGAGGCAGGGGCCAACACTGAAGCTTTCTTT	CASSQEAGANTEAFF
TRBJ2-7	TRBV7-8	NA	NA	13	TGTGCCAGCAGCTTAGGTTCAGTCTACGAGCAGTACTTC	CASSLGSVYEQYF
TRBJ1-3	TRBV7-2	NA	TRBD1	16	TGTGCCAGCAGCTGGGGACAGGGGATCGCGGGAAACACCATATATTTT	CASSWGQGIAGNTIYF
TRBJ1-1	TRBV2	NA	NA	14	TGTGCCAGCAGTGACGGAAGGCGGATGACTGAAGCTTTCTTT	CASSDGRRMTEAFF
TRBJ2-2	TRBV4-1	NA	NA	16	TGCGCCAGCAGCCAAGGAGGAGGGGGCAATACCGGGGAGCTGTTTTTT	CASSQGGGGNTGELFF
TRBJ1-1	TRBV28	NA	NA	11	TGTGCCAGCAGTTTAGGGGCTGGAGCTTTCTTT	CASSLGAGAFF
TRBJ1-2	TRBV6-6	NA	NA	13	TGTGCCAGCAACTTACCGGGATGGATTGGCTACACCTTC	CASNLPGWIGYTF
TRBJ2-1	TRBV11-2	NA	TRBD2	16	TGTGCCAGCAGCTCCCGAAGTGCGGGAGTTAACAATGAGCAGTTCTTC	CASSSRSAGVNNEQFF
TRBJ2-1	TRBV5-6	NA	TRBD1	14	TGTGCCAGCAGCGGTGACAGGGGGCTGAATGAGCAGTTCTTC	CASSGDRGLNEQFF
TRBJ1-2	TRBV28	NA	NA	13	TGTGCCAGCAGGACCCCAGGCAACTATGGCTACACCTTC	CASRTPGNYGYTF
TRBJ2-7	TRBV7-2	NA	TRBD1	14	TGTGCCAGCAGCTTAGGGACAGGGAACAACGAGCAGTACTTC	CASSLGTGNNEQYF
TRBJ2-1	TRBV2	NA	NA	14	TGTGCCAGCACTCGAGGGAGCTCCTACAATGAGCAGTTCTTC	CASTRGSSYNEQFF
TRBJ1-1	TRBV28	NA	TRBD1	15	TGTGCCAGCAGTTTTAGGGGACAGGGAGCCACTGAAGCTTTCTTT	CASSFRGQGATEAFF